This T cell receptor beta chain was documented in a study of shared T cell receptors in the human thymus. The CDR3 runs to 11 residues. Germline values: CDR1 LGHNT, CDR2 FRNRAP. V was pared by 5 bases and J by 9 bases, with 8 bases between. TCRdb keeps only in-frame clones here, not all; method: immunoSEQ multiplex PCR. Of about 500,000 clones in the sample, 78% are singletons; the top ten hold approximately 0.013%. These data were likewise used in another study, on human thymus T cells.

The chain employs TRBV12-5 and TRBJ1-5; D is ambiguous. This clonotype was obtained from a boy younger than two with a congenital heart defect. Source material: thymocytes. In nucleotides, the CDR3 is TGTGCTAGTGGTCCCGGGTGGCCCCAGCATTTT. The encoded protein is CASGPGWPQHF.